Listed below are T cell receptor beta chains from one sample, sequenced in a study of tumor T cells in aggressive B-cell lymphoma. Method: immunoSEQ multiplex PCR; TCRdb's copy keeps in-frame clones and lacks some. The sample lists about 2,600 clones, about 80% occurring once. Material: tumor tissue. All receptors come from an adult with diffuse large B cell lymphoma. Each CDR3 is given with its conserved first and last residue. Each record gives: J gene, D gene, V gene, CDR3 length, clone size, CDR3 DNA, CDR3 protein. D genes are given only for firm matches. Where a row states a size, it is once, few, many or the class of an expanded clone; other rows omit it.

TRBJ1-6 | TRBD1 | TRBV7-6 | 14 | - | TGTGCCAGCAGCTCGGACAGGGGTAATTCACCCCTCCACTTT | CASSSDRGNSPLHF
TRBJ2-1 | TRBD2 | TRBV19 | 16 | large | TGTGCCAGTAGTACGGGACTAGCGGGGGCCTACAATGAGCAGTTCTTC | CASSTGLAGAYNEQFF
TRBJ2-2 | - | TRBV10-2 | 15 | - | TGCGCCAGCAGTGAGACAGCGGGGAACACCGGGGAGCTGTTTTTT | CASSETAGNTGELFF
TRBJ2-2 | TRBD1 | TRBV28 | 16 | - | TGTGCCAGCAGCCCCGGGACAGGGGGGCAAACCGGGGAGCTGTTTTTT | CASSPGTGGQTGELFF
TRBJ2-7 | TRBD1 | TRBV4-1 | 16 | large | TGCGCCAGCAGCCAAGAAACGGGACAGCTAAGCTACGAGCAGTACTTC | CASSQETGQLSYEQYF
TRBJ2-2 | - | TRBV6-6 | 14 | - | TGTGCCAGCCATAGCGGAACGAACACCGGGGAGCTGTTTTTT | CASHSGTNTGELFF
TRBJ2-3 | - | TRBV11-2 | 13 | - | TGTGCCAGCAGGGGGGGATACACAGATACGCAGTATTTT | CASRGGYTDTQYF
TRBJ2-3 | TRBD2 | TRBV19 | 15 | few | TGTGCCAGTAGCAGACTAGCGGCTAGCACAGATACGCAGTATTTT | CASSRLAASTDTQYF
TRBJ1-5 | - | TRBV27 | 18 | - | TGTGCCAGCAGCTCGGGACTCCTAAGGGATAGTAGCAATCAGCCCCAGCATTTT | CASSSGLLRDSSNQPQHF
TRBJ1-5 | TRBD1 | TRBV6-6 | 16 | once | TGTGCCAGCAGTTACTCGCAGGGGGCTCGCAATCAGCCCCAGCATTTT | CASSYSQGARNQPQHF
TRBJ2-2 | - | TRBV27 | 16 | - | TGTGCCAGCAGACTCGCCGGACACCTGGACACCGGGGAGCTGTTTTTT | CASRLAGHLDTGELFF
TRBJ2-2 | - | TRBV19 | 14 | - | TGTGCCAGTAGATTGACAGCGAACACCGGGGAGCTGTTTTTT | CASRLTANTGELFF
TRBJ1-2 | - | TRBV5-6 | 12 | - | TGTGCCAGCAGCCGGGACACCTATGGCTACACCTTC | CASSRDTYGYTF
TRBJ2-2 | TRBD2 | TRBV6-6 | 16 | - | TGTGCCAGCAGTTACTCTAGCGGGAGTGGCACCGGGGAGCTGTTTTTT | CASSYSSGSGTGELFF
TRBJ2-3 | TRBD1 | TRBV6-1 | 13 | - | TGTGCCAGCAGGGGGACAGGGACAGATACGCAGTATTTT | CASRGTGTDTQYF
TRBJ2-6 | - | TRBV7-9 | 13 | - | TGTGCCAGCAGCTCGTCTGGGGCCAACGTCCTGACTTTC | CASSSSGANVLTF
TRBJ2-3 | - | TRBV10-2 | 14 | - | TGCGCCAGCAGTGAGGTGTCCTTCACAGATACGCAGTATTTT | CASSEVSFTDTQYF
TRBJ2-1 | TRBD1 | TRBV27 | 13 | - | TGTGCCAGCAGTTTCCACAGGGGATATGAGCAGTTCTTC | CASSFHRGYEQFF
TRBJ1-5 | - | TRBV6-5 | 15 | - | TGTGCCAGCAGTACCGCGGGGCTTAGCAATCAGCCCCAGCATTTT | CASSTAGLSNQPQHF
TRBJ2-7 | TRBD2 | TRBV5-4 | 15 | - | TGTGCCAGCAGCGGACTAGCGGGAGTCTCCTACGAGCAGTACTTC | CASSGLAGVSYEQYF
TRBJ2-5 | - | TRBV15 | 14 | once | TGTGCCACCAGCAGAGGGAACAGCCAAGAAACCCAGTACTTC | CATSRGNSQETQYF
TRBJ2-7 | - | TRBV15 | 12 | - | TGTGCCACCAGCAGAGCATCGGGCGAGCAGTACTTC | CATSRASGEQYF
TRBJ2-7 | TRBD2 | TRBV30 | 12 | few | TGTGCCTGGAGCCCGACTAGCTACGGGCAGTACTTC | CAWSPTSYGQYF